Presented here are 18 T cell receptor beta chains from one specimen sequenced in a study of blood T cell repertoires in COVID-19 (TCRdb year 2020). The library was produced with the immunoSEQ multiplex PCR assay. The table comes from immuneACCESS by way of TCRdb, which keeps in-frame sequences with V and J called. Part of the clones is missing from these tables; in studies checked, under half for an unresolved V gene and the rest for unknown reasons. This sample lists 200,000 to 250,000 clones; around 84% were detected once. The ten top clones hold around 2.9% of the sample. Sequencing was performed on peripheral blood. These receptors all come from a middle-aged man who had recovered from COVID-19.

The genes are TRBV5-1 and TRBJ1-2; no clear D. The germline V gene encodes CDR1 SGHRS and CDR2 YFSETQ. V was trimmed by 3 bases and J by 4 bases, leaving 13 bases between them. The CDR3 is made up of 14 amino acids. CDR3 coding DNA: TGCGCCAGCAGCTCGGAAAGCGGCGGCTATGGCTACACCTTC. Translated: CASSSESGGYGYTF. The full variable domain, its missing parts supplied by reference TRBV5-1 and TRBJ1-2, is KAGVTQTPRYLIKTRGQQVTLSCSPISGHRSVSWYQQTPGQGLQFLFEYFSETQRNKGNFPGRFSGRQFSNSRSEMNVSTLELGDSALYLCASSSESGGYGYTFGSGTRLTVV.

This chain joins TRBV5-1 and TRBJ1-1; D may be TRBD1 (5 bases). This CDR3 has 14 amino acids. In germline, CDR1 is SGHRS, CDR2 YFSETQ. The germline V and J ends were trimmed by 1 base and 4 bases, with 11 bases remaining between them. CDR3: CASSLSRAVTEAFF. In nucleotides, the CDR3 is TGCGCCAGCAGCTTGAGCAGGGCCGTCACTGAAGCTTTCTTT. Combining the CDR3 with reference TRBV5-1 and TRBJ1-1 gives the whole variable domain KAGVTQTPRYLIKTRGQQVTLSCSPISGHRSVSWYQQTPGQGLQFLFEYFSETQRNKGNFPGRFSGRQFSNSRSEMNVSTLELGDSALYLCASSLSRAVTEAFFGQGTRLTVV.

The CDR3 DNA sequence: TGTGCTAGTGGAAGCTCGGGTTTCATGGGCACCGGGGAGCTGTTTTTT. Protein sequence: CASGSSGFMGTGELFF. The rearrangement uses TRBV12-5 and TRBJ2-2; D not resolved. Looked up from germline, CDR1 is LGHNT and CDR2 is FRNRAP. The length of the CDR3 is 16 residues. The V gene lost 6 bases and the J gene lost 4 bases, with 18 bases spanning the gap.

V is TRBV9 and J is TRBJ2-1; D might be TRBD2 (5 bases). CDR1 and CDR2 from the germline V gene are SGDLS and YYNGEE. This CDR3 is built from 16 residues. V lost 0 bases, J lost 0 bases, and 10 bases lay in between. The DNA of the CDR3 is TGTGCCAGCAGCGTAGCTGTGGGGAGCTCCTACAATGAGCAGTTCTTC. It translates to CASSVAVGSSYNEQFF. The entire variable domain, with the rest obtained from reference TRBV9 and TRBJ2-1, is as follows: DSGVTQTPKHLITATGQRVTLRCSPRSGDLSVYWYQQSLDQGLQFLIQYYNGEERAKGNILERFSAQQFPDLHSELNLSSLELGDSALYFCASSVAVGSSYNEQFFGPGTRLTVL.

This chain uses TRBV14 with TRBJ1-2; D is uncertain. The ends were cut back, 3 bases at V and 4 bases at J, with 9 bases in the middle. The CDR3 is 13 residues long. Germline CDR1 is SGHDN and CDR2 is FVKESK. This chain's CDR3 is CASSQLDFYGYTF. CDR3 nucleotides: TGTGCCAGCAGCCAGCTAGATTTCTATGGCTACACCTTC.

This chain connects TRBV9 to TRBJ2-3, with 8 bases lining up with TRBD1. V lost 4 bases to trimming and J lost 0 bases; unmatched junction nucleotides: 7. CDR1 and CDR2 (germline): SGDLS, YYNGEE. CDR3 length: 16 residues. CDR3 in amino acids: CASSYLTGGSTDTQYF. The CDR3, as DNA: TGTGCCAGCAGCTACCTAACAGGGGGAAGCACAGATACGCAGTATTTT.

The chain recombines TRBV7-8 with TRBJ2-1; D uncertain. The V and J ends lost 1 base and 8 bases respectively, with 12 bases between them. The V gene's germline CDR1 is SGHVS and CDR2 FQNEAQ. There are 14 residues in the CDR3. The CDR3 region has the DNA TGTGCCAGCAGCTTAGTTTTACGCGCCTATGAGCAGTTCTTC. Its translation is CASSLVLRAYEQFF. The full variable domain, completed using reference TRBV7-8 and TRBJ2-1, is GAGVSQSPRYKVAKRGQDVALRCDPISGHVSLFWYQQALGQGPEFLTYFQNEAQLDKSGLPSDRFFAERPEGSVSTLKIQRTQQEDSAVYLCASSLVLRAYEQFFGPGTRLTVL.

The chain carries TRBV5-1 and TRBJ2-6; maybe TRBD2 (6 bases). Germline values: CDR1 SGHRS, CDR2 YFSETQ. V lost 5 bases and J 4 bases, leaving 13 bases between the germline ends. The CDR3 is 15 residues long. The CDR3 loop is CASREGQLGANVLTF. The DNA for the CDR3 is TGCGCCAGCAGGGAGGGGCAGCTCGGGGCCAACGTCCTGACTTTC.

CDR3 sequence: CASSLDVSPGGGYTF. As DNA, the CDR3 is TGCGCCAGCAGCTTGGATGTATCACCGGGAGGTGGCTACACCTTC. V and J are TRBV5-1 and TRBJ1-2; D is undetermined. Germline CDR1 is SGHRS and CDR2 is YFSETQ. CDR3 length: 15 amino acids. Trimming removed 0 bases at V and 7 bases at J, with 16 bases between. Full variable domain (rest looked up from reference TRBV5-1 and TRBJ1-2): KAGVTQTPRYLIKTRGQQVTLSCSPISGHRSVSWYQQTPGQGLQFLFEYFSETQRNKGNFPGRFSGRQFSNSRSEMNVSTLELGDSALYLCASSLDVSPGGGYTFGSGTRLTVV.

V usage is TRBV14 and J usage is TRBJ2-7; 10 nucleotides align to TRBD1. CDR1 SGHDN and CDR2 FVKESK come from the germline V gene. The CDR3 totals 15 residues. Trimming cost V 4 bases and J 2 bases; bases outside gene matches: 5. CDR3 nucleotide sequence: TGTGCCAGCAGCCTCCGACAGGGGGCTGCCTACGAGCAGTACTTC. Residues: CASSLRQGAAYEQYF.

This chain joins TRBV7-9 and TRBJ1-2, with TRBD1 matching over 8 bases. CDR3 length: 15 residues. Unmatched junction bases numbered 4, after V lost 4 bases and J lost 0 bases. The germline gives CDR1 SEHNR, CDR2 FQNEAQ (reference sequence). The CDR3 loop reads CASSSPDRANYGYTF. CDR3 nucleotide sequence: TGTGCCAGCAGCTCACCGGACAGGGCTAACTATGGCTACACCTTC.

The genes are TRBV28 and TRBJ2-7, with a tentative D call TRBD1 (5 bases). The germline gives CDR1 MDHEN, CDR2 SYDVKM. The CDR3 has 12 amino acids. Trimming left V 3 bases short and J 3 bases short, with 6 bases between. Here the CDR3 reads CASSFDSYEQYF. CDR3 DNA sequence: TGTGCCAGCAGTTTTGACAGCTACGAGCAGTACTTC.

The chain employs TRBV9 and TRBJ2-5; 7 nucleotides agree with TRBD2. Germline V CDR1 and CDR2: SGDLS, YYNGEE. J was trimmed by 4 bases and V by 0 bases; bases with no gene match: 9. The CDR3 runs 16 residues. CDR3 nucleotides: TGTGCCAGCAGCGTAGCTGGGGGGAGGGCCAGAGAGACCCAGTACTTC. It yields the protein CASSVAGGRARETQYF.

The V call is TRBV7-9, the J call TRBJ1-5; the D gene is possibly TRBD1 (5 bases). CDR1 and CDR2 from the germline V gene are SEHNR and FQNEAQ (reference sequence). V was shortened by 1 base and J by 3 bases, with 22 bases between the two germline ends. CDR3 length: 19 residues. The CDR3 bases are TGTGCCAGCAGCTTAGGCCCGTCAGGGAAAGGGCTCGACAATCAGCCCCAGCATTTT. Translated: CASSLGPSGKGLDNQPQHF.

CDR3: CATSRRREWDYGYTF. CDR3 bases: TGTGCCACCAGTCGACGTCGGGAGTGGGACTATGGCTACACCTTC. J is TRBJ1-2 and V is TRBV19; unclear D gene. Germline lookup yields CDR1 LNHDA and CDR2 SQIVND (reference sequence). V was shortened by 10 bases and J by 3 bases, with 21 bases between the two germline ends. The CDR3 is made up of 15 amino acids.

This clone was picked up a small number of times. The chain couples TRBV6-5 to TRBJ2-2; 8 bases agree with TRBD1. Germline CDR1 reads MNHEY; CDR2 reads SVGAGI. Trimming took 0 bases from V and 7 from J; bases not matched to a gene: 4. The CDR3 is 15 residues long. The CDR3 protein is CASSYSTGGGGELFF. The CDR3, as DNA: TGTGCCAGCAGTTACTCAACAGGGGGAGGCGGGGAGCTGTTTTTT.

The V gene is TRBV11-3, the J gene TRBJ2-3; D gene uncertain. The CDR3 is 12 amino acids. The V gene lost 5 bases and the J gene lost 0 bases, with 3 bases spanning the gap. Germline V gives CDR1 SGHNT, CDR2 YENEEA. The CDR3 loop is CASSLSTDTQYF. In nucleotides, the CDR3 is TGTGCCAGCAGCCTTAGCACAGATACGCAGTATTTT.

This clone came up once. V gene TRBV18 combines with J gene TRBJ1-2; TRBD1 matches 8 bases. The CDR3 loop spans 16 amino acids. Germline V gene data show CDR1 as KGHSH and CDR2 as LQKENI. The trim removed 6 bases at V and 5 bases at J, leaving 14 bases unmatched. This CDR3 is CASSLGTGESLYGYTF. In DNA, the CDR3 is TGTGCCAGCTCCCTAGGGACAGGCGAATCCCTTTATGGCTACACCTTC.